The entry that follows covers one T cell receptor (beta chain) sequence. Its matching antigen is unknown. The assay that was used to sequence DNA from cultured CD4+ T cells was the Oncomine TCR Beta short-read assay. TCRdb fed the PCR reads into MiXCR, producing one record per CDR3 protein. The repertoire holds 7,000 to 9,000 distinct CDR3 sequences, with approximately 41% as singletons. The data stem from a study of vaccination and CD4 T cells after COVID-19. This sample's treatment: approximately 9-day PBMC culture with coronavirus spike peptide pools or control peptides (ViraFEST assay). Samples of CD4+ T cells were obtained from the unexposed donor before the COVID-19 pandemic (2011-2018). The probes, which were SARS-CoV-2 S/N and four cold-coronavirus spikes, were applied to unexposed-donor CD4+ T cells, cells permitting. Overall study results and limits: When vaccine-specific clones from convalescent patients were examined, 304 of 307 were spike mono-reactive.

Material: CD4+ T cells from blood, cultured in vitro. The sequence derives from a human donor in good health.

CDR3 protein: CASSPGQTNSPLHF. For the CDR3, the DNA is TGTGCCAGCAGCCCAGGACAGACCAATTCACCCCTCCACTTT. The V call is TRBV6-1, the J call TRBJ1-6; D may be TRBD1 (6 bases). Germline V gene lookup returns CDR1 MNHNS and CDR2 SASEGT. Trimming pared 6 bases from V and 7 bases from J, leaving 13 bases between. This CDR3 is built from 14 residues.